This T cell receptor beta chain was sequenced in a study of T cell responses to AZD1222 COVID-19 vaccine. Notes on this clone: What it binds is not known.

Study-level results: Seropositive at baseline were only a handful of AZD1222 recipients.

Produced via immunoSEQ multiplex PCR; TCRdb's table is partial and in-frame only. Counted here are 70,000 or so clones, less than 90% occurring once; the ten biggest clones make up 20% to 25%. Germline V gene lookup returns CDR1 SGDLS and CDR2 YYNGEE. CDR3 size: 13 residues. V was pared by 0 bases and J by 15 bases, with 6 bases of the junction left unmatched. The genes are TRBV9 and TRBJ2-1; TRBD2 aligns across 10 bases. The TCR was taken from an adult who received the AZD1222 COVID-19 vaccine. The specimen was peripheral blood, collected 28 days after the second AZD1222 dose. The CDR3 DNA reads as TGTGCCAGCAGCGTAGACCAGCGGGGGGGTTTGTTCTTC. It specifies CASSVDQRGGLFF.